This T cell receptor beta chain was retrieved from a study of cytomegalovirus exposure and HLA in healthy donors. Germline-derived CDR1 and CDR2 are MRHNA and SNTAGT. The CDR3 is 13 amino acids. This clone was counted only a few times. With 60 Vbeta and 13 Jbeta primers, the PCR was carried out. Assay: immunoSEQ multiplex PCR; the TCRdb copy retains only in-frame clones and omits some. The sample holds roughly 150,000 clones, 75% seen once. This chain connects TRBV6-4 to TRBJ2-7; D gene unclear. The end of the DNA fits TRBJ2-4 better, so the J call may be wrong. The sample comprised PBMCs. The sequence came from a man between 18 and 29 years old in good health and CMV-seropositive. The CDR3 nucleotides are TGTGCCAGCAGTGACTCCGTCGGTGACATTCAGTACTTC. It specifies CASSDSVGDIQYF.